The clone carrying this TCR beta chain showed up just a few times. Its antigen remains unidentified. The same CDR3 arises from other DNA sequences in this sample as well. These data are taken from a study of T cell responses to AZD1222 COVID-19 vaccine. Study observations and caveats: Scientists sampled the repertoires only once the peak T cell response had passed.

Some clones are missing from TCRdb's copy, which holds only in-frame ones; the method was immunoSEQ multiplex PCR. The data hold some 130,000 clones, with 85% to 90% observed a single time. Material: peripheral blood, obtained on day 0 of AZD1222 vaccination. The TCR sequence derives from an adult in good health.

CDR3 DNA: TGTGCCACCAGTGATTTTGGCCAGCCCCAGCATTTT. Translation: CATSDFGQPQHF. The chain combines TRBV24-1 with TRBJ1-5, with unresolved D. The germline V gene has CDR1 KGHDR and CDR2 SFDVKD. The V end lost 1 base, the J end lost 7 bases, and 4 bases lay between the germline ends. The CDR3 has 12 residues.